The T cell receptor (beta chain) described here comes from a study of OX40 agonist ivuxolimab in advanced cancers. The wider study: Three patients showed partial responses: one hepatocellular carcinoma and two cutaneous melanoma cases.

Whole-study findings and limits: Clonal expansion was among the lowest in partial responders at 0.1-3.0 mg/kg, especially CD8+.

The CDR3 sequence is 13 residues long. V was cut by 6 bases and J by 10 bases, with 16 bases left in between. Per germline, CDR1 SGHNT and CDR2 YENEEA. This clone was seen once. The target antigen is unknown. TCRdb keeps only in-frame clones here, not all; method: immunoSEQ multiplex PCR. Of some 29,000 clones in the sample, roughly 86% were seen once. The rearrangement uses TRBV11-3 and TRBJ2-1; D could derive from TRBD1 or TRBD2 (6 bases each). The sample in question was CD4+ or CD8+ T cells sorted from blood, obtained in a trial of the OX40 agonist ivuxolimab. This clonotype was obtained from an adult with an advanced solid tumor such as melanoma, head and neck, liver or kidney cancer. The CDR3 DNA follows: TGTGCCAGCAGACATAGGGGGGAAGGAGAGCAGTTCTTC. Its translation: CASRHRGEGEQFF.